This T cell receptor beta chain stems from a study of T cell responses to AZD1222 COVID-19 vaccine. The V end was cut by 3 bases, the J end by 1 base, with 13 bases between. The CDR3 is made up of 16 amino acids. CDR1 is MDHEN, CDR2 SYDVKM, per germline. Overall study findings and caveats: The CD4 TCRs associated with vaccination extended across spike and predominated at 160-218 and 743-854. No repertoire was sampled before or during the peak T cell response, only after it.

Second doses were pooled across both intervals (about 4 or about 12 weeks). On this clone itself: Its antigen is undetermined.

This table comes from immunoSEQ multiplex PCR, and its TCRdb copy is limited to in-frame clones, with some not included. The sample shows fewer than 120,000 clones, 70% to 90% of them seen only once. This rearrangement joins TRBV28 to TRBJ1-5; D not certain. The sample here was peripheral blood, taken 28 days after the second AZD1222 dose. This clonotype was obtained from an adult who received the AZD1222 COVID-19 vaccine. CDR3: CASSFPPGESNQPQHF. CDR3 coding DNA: TGTGCCAGCAGTTTCCCCCCCGGGGAGAGCAATCAGCCCCAGCATTTT.